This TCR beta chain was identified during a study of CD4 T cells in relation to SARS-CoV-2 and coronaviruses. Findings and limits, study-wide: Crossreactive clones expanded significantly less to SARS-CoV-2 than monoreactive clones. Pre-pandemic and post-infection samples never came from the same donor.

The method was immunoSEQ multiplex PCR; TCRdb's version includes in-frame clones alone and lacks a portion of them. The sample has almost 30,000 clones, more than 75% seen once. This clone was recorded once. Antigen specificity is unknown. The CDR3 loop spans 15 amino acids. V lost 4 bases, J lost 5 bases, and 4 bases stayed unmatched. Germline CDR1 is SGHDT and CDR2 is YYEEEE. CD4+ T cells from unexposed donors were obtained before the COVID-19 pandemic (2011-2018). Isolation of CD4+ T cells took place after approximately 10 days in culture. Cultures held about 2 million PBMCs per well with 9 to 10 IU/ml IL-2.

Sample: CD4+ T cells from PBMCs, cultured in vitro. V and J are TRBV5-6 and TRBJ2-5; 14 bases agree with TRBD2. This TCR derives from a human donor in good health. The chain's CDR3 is CASSRRLAGGETQYF. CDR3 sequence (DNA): TGTGCCAGCAGCCGACGACTAGCGGGAGGGGAGACCCAGTACTTC.